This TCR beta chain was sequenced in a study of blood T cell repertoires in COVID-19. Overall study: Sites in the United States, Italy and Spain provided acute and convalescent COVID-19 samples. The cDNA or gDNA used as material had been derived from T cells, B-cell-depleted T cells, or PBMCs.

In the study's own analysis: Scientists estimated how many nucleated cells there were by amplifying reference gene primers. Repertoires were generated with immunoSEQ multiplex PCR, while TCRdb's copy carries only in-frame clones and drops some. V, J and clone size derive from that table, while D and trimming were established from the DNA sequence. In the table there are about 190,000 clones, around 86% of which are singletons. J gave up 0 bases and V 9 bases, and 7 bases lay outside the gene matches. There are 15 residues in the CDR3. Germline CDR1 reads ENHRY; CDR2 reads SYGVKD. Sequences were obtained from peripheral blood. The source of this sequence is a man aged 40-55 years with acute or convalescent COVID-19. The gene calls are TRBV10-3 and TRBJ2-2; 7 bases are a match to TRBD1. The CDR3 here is CAMGPGTANTGELFF. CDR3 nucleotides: TGTGCCATGGGCCCCGGGACAGCGAACACCGGGGAGCTGTTTTTT.